These 24 T cell receptor beta chains were sequenced from one sample in a study of regulatory T cells in long-lasting Graves disease. Stated time point: persistent/refractory GD, antithyroid drugs over 5 years with positive TRAb. PBMCs were the source of the RNA used for TCR sequencing. Researchers made TCR beta libraries by using iRepertoire HTBI primers and running Arm-PCR on CDR3 regions. TCRdb called the multiplex PCR reads again in MiXCR, with one record for every CDR3 protein. The data contain some 450,000 distinct CDR3 sequences, 23% of them singletons. The starting material was peripheral blood mononuclear cells (PBMCs), obtained when the disease was refractory, from a patient treated with antithyroid drugs. These receptors were obtained from a female donor with Graves disease.

This clonotype was detected only a few times. The J gene is TRBJ2-7, the V gene TRBV5-5, with D perhaps TRBD1 or TRBD2 (5 bases each). Germline CDR1 and CDR2: SGHKS and YYEKEE (reference sequence). The CDR3 totals 17 residues. Trimming stripped 6 bases from V and 5 bases from J, with 27 bases between. CDR3 sequence (DNA): TGTGCCAGCACCTTTTGGGACCCGGGCCGCATATCGGACGAGCAGTACTTC. It specifies CASTFWDPGRISDEQYF.

V and J are TRBV3-1 and TRBJ2-7; D is uncertain. V lost 1 base and J 6 bases, leaving 13 bases between the germline ends. The CDR3 is 14 amino acids. CDR1 is LGHDT and CDR2 is YNNKEL in the germline V gene (reference sequence). The CDR3, as DNA: TGTGCCAGCAGCCAAGTATTAGGCCACAGCGAGCAGTACTTC. It is translated as CASSQVLGHSEQYF.

This clonotype appeared a few times. CDR3 residues: CSVKHPGPNSPLHF. The CDR3 DNA is TGCAGCGTCAAACACCCGGGCCCAAATTCACCCCTCCACTTT. The chain recombines TRBV29-1 with TRBJ1-6; D is ambiguous. V was clipped by 6 bases and J by 7 bases, with 16 bases between them. CDR1 is SQVTM, CDR2 ANQGSEA, per germline. The CDR3 runs to 14 residues.

The chain recombines TRBV7-8 with TRBJ1-2; 7 positions agree with TRBD1. Germline V lookup: CDR1 SGHVS, CDR2 FQNEAQ. The V and J ends lost 1 base and 4 bases, in that order; junction bases with no gene match: 3. CDR3 length equals 14 residues. This chain's CDR3 is CASSLVRQGYGYTF. CDR3 bases: TGTGCCAGCAGCTTAGTAAGACAGGGCTATGGCTACACCTTC.

This chain joins TRBV9 and TRBJ2-1; 7 nucleotides line up with TRBD2. Germline V gives CDR1 SGDLS, CDR2 YYNGEE. This CDR3 is built from 15 residues. The trim removed 2 bases at V and 0 bases at J, leaving 2 bases unmatched. The CDR3 reads CASSVGGGSYNEQFF. The CDR3 nucleotides are TGTGCCAGCAGCGTGGGCGGGGGCTCCTACAATGAGCAGTTCTTC.

This clonotype turned up a few times. The J gene is TRBJ1-1, the V gene TRBV30; D call uncertain. Trimming pared 5 bases from V and 1 base from J, leaving 11 bases between. Germline CDR1 reads GTSNPN; CDR2 reads SVGIG (reference sequence). CDR3 length: 13 residues. Here the CDR3 DNA reads TGTGCCTGGGGAAGATTTTCGAACACTGAAGCTTTCTTT. It encodes CAWGRFSNTEAFF.

The V gene is TRBV27, the J gene TRBJ1-6; TRBD1 aligns across 7 bases. V dropped 3 bases and J dropped 10; count of bases not matched to a gene: 9. This CDR3 has 15 residues. The germline V gene has CDR1 MNHEY and CDR2 SMNVEV (reference sequence). CDR3 protein: CASSFEGAGQSPLHF. CDR3 nucleotide sequence: TGTGCCAGCAGTTTTGAGGGGGCCGGGCAGTCACCCCTCCACTTT.

Many counts were recorded for this clonotype. CDR3 protein: CASTQTMAEAFF. The CDR3 region has the DNA TGTGCCAGCACCCAAACCATGGCTGAAGCTTTCTTT. The genes are TRBV28 and TRBJ1-6; D is unresolved. The J call may be in error: the DNA end matches TRBJ1-1 better. The germline V gene has CDR1 MDHEN and CDR2 SYDVKM. This CDR3 has 12 amino acids.

The V and J genes are TRBV5-1 and TRBJ1-1; D gene unclear. The CDR3 consists of 15 residues. CDR1 is SGHRS and CDR2 is YFSETQ in the germline V gene. V shed 2 bases and J shed 0 bases, with 11 bases lying between them. For the CDR3, the DNA is TGCGCCAGCAGCTTAACAAATGGGGTGAACACTGAAGCTTTCTTT. Its translation is CASSLTNGVNTEAFF.

This sequence joins TRBV7-2 and TRBJ2-7; 14 bases are shared with TRBD2. In germline, CDR1 is SGHTA, CDR2 FQGNSA. The CDR3 covers 17 residues. V was clipped by 5 bases and J by 6 bases; unmatched bases: 12. DNA for the CDR3: TGTGCCAGCAGCAGGGAGGGCGAGACTAGCGGGAGGGTCGAGCAGTACTTC. It is translated as CASSREGETSGRVEQYF.

In this sample, this clonotype turned up a few times. The chain links TRBV24-1 to TRBJ1-1, with D uncertain. Germline-derived CDR1 and CDR2 are KGHDR and SFDVKD. The CDR3 is 13 amino acids. The germline V and J ends were trimmed by 3 bases and 5 bases, with 9 bases remaining between them. The CDR3 is CATSDHTETEAFF. CDR3 sequence (DNA): TGTGCCACCAGTGATCACACAGAGACTGAAGCTTTCTTT.

This clonotype was recorded at least ten times. J is TRBJ1-2 and V is TRBV6-5; D gene unclear. The V end lost 2 bases, the J end lost 1 base, and 11 bases lay between the germline ends. This CDR3 has 15 residues. Germline CDR1 is MNHEY and CDR2 is SVGAGI. The CDR3 nucleotides are TGTGCCAGCAGTTACGTCTCTCCTCGTAACTATGGCTACACCTTC. This codes for CASSYVSPRNYGYTF.

The V call is TRBV2, the J call TRBJ2-3; the match to TRBD2 covers 7 bases. Germline V gene lookup returns CDR1 SNHLY and CDR2 FYNNEI. The CDR3 consists of 16 residues. Losses at the gene ends were 3 bases for V and 2 bases for J; bases not matched to a gene: 8. The CDR3 DNA is TGTGCCAGCAGTGACGAGTTGGGACTAAACACAGATACGCAGTATTTT. Protein: CASSDELGLNTDTQYF.

The J gene is TRBJ1-1, the V gene TRBV6-1; D uncertain. This CDR3 is 13 amino acids long. V lost 4 bases and J 3 bases, leaving 9 bases between the germline ends. From germline, CDR1 is MNHNS and CDR2 SASEGT. The DNA of the CDR3 is TGTGCCAGCAGTGCTGAGGGATACACTGAAGCTTTCTTT. This translates into CASSAEGYTEAFF.

As concerns this clonotype: Because the CDR3's place on the DNA is in doubt, the DNA is left out and the CDR3 is given as listed by TCRdb. V gene TRBV27 combines with J gene TRBJ1-2. CDR1 is MNHEY and CDR2 is SMNVEV in the germline V gene (reference sequence). The CDR3 has 16 residues if both end residues are counted. Here the CDR3 reads CASRTFAFGTAVFWVF.

This clonotype was counted only a few times. The rearrangement uses TRBV19 and TRBJ1-2; D is unclear. Germline CDR1 is LNHDA and CDR2 is SQIVND (reference sequence). V was clipped by 6 bases and J by 7 bases, with 15 bases between them. CDR3 length: 13 residues. The CDR3 region is CASRTPGVGGYTF. The CDR3 DNA sequence: TGTGCCAGTAGAACTCCCGGGGTTGGTGGCTACACCTTC.

A remark on this clonotype: With a much larger clone just one base away, this may be a read error. The chain uses TRBV28 and TRBJ2-7, with D uncertain. Germline CDR1 MDHEN, CDR2 SYDVKM. The ends were cut back, 2 bases at V and 6 bases at J, with 14 bases in the middle. The CDR3 runs 14 residues. CDR3 DNA sequence: TGTGCCAGCAGTTTAGTAGTCGTGGCCAGCGAGCAGTACTTC. It specifies CASSLVVVASEQYF.

The chain is built from TRBV30 and TRBJ1-5; D uncertain. Trimming took off 0 bases at V and 3 bases at J, with 9 bases between the two ends. Germline assignment: CDR1 GTSNPN and CDR2 SVGIG (reference sequence). This CDR3 comprises 14 residues. The CDR3 spells CAWSVHSNNQPQHF. Written as DNA, the CDR3 is TGTGCCTGGAGTGTACACAGCAACAATCAGCCCCAGCATTTT.

This clonotype came up many times. This chain joins TRBV11-3 and TRBJ1-2; 10 nucleotides line up with TRBD1. CDR1 is SGHNT and CDR2 is YENEEA in the germline V gene. This CDR3 contains 13 residues. J lost 7 bases, V lost 5 bases, and 4 bases had no gene match. CDR3 loop: CASSLGTGAGYTF. The CDR3 DNA is TGTGCCAGCAGCCTAGGGACAGGGGCTGGCTACACCTTC.

This clonotype was observed at least ten times. The chain uses TRBV6-6 and TRBJ2-7; the match to TRBD1 covers 7 bases. J was trimmed by 0 bases and V by 0 bases; bases with no gene match: 5. In germline, CDR1 is MNHNY, CDR2 SVGAGI (reference sequence). This CDR3 is built from 16 residues. CDR3 sequence: CASSYSWQGDSYEQYF. As DNA, the CDR3 is TGTGCCAGCAGTTACTCGTGGCAGGGGGACTCCTACGAGCAGTACTTC.

This clonotype was seen many times. The V gene is TRBV7-9, the J gene TRBJ1-2, with D possibly TRBD1 on 5 matching bases. The CDR3 consists of 15 residues. V was cut by 5 bases and J by 4 bases, with 17 bases left in between. Germline V gives CDR1 SEHNR, CDR2 FQNEAQ (reference sequence). The CDR3: CASSPRGMTSYGYTF. As DNA, the CDR3 is TGTGCCAGCAGCCCGAGGGGCATGACTAGCTATGGCTACACCTTC.

Details on this clonotype: One junction end disagrees with the germline gene, perhaps due to a read error. This chain uses TRBV20-1 with TRBJ2-7; 10 bases match TRBD1. CDR1 is DFQATT, CDR2 SNEGSKA, per germline (reference sequence). This CDR3 contains 15 residues. CDR3 loop: CSARGPGQGNYERYF. The CDR3 region has the DNA TGCAGTGCTAGAGGCCCGGGACAGGGGAACTACGAGCGGTACTTC.

There are a few counts of this clonotype. V gene TRBV6-1 combines with J gene TRBJ2-5; TRBD2 aligns across 13 bases. Germline trimming cut 7 bases from V and 5 bases from J; bases unmatched to any gene: 7. From germline, CDR1 is MNHNS and CDR2 SASEGT. There are 15 residues in the CDR3. CDR3 bases: TGTGCCAGCACCCGGACTAGCGGGAGCGGGGAGACCCAGTACTTC. This encodes CASTRTSGSGETQYF.

J is TRBJ1-1 and V is TRBV12-3 or TRBV12-4; the match to TRBD1 covers 8 bases. V shed 7 bases, J shed 4 bases, and the junction held 11 bases outside the gene matches. CDR3 length equals 15 residues. The CDR3 nucleotides are TGTGCCAGCACTTTCCGCAGGGGGCAGGGCACTGAAGCTTTCTTT. Translated, it gives CASTFRRGQGTEAFF.